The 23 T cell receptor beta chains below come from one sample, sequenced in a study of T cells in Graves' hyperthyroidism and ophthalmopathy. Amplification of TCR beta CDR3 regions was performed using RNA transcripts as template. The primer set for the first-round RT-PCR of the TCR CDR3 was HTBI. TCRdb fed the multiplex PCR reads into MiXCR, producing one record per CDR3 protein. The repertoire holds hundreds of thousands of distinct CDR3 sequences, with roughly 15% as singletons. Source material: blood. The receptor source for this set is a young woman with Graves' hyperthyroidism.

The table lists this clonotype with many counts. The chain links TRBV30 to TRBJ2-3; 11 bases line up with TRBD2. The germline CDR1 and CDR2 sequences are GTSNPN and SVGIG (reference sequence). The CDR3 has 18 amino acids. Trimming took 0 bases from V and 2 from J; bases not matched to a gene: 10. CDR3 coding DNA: TGTGCCTGGAGTGTAGGGCTAGCGGGAGGCCCTTACACAGATACGCAGTATTTT. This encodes CAWSVGLAGGPYTDTQYF.

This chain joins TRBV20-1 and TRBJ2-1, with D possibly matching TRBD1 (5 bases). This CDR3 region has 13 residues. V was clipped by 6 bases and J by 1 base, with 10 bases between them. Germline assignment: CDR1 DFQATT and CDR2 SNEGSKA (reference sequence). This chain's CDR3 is CSAPTESYNEQFF. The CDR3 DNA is TGCAGTGCCCCGACAGAGTCCTACAATGAGCAGTTCTTC.

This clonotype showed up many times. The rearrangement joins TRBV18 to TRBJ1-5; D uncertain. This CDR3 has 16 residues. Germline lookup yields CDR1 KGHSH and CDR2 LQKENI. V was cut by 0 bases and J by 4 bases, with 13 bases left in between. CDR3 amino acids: CASSPPYRVDNQPQHF. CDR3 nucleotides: TGTGCCAGCTCACCACCGTACCGGGTCGATAATCAGCCCCAGCATTTT.

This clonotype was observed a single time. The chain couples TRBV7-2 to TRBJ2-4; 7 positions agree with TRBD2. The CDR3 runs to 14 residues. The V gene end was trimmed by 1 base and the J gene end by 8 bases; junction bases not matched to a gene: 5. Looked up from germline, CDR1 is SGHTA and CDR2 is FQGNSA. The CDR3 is CASSLGEAGDIQYF. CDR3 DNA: TGTGCCAGCAGCTTAGGAGAGGCGGGGGACATTCAGTACTTC.

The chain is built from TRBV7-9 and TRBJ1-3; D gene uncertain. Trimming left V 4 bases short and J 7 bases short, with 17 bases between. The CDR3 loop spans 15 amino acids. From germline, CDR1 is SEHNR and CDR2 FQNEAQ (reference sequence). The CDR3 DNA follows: TGTGCCAGCAGCTCCCTTCGAGGGAACCTGAACACCATATATTTT. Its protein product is CASSSLRGNLNTIYF.

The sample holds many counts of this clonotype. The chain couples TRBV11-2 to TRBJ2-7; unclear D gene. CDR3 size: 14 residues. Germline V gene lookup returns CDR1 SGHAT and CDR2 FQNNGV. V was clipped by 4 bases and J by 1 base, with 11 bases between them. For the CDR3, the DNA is TGTGCCAGCAGCTCTGGCGTGGGATCCTACGAGCAGTACTTC. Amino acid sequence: CASSSGVGSYEQYF.

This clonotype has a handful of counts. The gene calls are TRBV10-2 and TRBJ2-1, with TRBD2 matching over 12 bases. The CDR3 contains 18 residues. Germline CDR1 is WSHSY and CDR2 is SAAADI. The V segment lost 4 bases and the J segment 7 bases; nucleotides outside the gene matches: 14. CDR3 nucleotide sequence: TGCGCCAGCAGTGTAAGTCAGAAGACGGGGACTAGCGGGAATGAGCAGTTCTTC. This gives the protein CASSVSQKTGTSGNEQFF.

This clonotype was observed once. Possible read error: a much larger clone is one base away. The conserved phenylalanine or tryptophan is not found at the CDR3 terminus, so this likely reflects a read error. CDR3 in amino acids: CASGDIDSGNTIYL. CDR3 nucleotides: TGTGCCAGCGGGGACATCGACTCTGGAAACACCATATATTTG. The rearrangement joins TRBV11-3 to TRBJ1-3; perhaps TRBD1 as D (6 bases). Per the germline V gene, CDR1 is SGHNT and CDR2 is YENEEA. The CDR3 has 14 residues. Trimming removed 8 bases at V and 0 bases at J, with 11 bases between.

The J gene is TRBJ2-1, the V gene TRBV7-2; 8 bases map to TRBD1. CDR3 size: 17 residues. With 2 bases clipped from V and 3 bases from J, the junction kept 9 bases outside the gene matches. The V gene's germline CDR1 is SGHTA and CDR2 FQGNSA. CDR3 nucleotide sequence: TGTGCCAGCAGCTTATTAGCCCCAGGACAGGGCTACAATGAGCAGTTCTTC. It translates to CASSLLAPGQGYNEQFF. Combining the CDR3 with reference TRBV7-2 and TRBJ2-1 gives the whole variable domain GAGVSQSPSNKVTEKGKDVELRCDPISGHTALYWYRQSLGQGLEFLIYFQGNSAPDKSGLPSDRFSAERTGGSVSTLTIQRTQQEDSAVYLCASSLLAPGQGYNEQFFGPGTRLTVL.

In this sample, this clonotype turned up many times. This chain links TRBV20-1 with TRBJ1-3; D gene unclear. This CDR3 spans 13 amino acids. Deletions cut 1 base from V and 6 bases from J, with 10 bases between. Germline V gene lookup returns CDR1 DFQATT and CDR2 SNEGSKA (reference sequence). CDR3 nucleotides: TGCAGTGCTAGAGGTTGGAGGGTAAACACCATATATTTT. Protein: CSARGWRVNTIYF.

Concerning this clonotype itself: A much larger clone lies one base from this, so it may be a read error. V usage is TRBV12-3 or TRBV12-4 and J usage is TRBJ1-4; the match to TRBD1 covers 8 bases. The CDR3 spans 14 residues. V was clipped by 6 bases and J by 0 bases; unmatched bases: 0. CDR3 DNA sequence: TGTGCCAGCAGACAGGGGGCAACTAATGAAAAACTGTTTTTT. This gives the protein CASRQGATNEKLFF.

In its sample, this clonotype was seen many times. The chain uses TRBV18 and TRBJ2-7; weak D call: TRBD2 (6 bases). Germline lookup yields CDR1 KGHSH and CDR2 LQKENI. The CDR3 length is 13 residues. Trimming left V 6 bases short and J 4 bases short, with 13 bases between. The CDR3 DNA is TGTGCCAGCTCCCCAGAAGGGACTTACGAGCAGTACTTC. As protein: CASSPEGTYEQYF.

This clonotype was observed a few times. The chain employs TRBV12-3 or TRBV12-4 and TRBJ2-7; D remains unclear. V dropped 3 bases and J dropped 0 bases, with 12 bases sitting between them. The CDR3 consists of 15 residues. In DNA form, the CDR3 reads TGTGCCAGCAGTTTTTACAGTGACGGCTCCTACGAGCAGTACTTC. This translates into CASSFYSDGSYEQYF.

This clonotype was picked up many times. The CDR3 DNA is TGTGCCAGCAGATACCGGGCAGGGGAGACGACAGATACGCAGTATTTT. It codes for CASRYRAGETTDTQYF. The chain is built from TRBV2 and TRBJ2-3; tentatively, D is TRBD1 (6 bases). The V end was cut by 6 bases, the J end by 3 bases, with 19 bases between. CDR3 length: 16 residues. In germline, CDR1 is SNHLY, CDR2 FYNNEI.

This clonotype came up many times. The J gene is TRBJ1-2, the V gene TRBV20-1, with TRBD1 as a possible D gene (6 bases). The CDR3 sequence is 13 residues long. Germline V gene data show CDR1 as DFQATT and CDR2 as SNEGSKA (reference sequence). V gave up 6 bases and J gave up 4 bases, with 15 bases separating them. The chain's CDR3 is CSAVKGGTYGYTF. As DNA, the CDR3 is TGCAGTGCCGTAAAGGGGGGAACCTATGGCTACACCTTC.

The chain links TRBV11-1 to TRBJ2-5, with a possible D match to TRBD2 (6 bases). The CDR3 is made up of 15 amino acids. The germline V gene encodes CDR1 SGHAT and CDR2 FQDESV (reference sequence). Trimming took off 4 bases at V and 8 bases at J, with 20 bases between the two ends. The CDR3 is CASSSTLATPSTQYF. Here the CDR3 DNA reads TGTGCCAGCAGCTCAACTCTAGCGACCCCTTCAACCCAGTACTTC.

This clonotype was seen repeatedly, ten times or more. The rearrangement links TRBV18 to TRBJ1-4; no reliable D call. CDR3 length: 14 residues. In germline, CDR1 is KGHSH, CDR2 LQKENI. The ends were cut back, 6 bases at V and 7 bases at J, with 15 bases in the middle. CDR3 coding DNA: TGTGCCAGCTCGTATGGCTCTATGGGTGAAAAACTGTTTTTT. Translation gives CASSYGSMGEKLFF. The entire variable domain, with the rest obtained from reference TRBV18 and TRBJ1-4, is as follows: NAGVMQNPRHLVRRRGQEARLRCSPMKGHSHVYWYRQLPEEGLKFMVYLQKENIIDESGMPKERFSAEFPKEGPSILRIQQVVRGDSAAYFCASSYGSMGEKLFFGSGTQLSVL.

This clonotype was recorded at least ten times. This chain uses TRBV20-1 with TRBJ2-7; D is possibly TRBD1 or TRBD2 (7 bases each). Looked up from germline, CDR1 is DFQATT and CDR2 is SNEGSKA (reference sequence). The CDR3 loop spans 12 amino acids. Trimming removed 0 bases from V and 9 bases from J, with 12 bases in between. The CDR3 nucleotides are TGCAGTGCTAGAGACCAGGGGGGGAGGCAGTACTTC. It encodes CSARDQGGRQYF.

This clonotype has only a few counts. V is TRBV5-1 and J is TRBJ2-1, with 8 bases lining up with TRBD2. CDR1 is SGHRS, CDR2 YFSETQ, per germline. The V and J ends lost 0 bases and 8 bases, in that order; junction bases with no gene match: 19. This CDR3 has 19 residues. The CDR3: CASSLGRMVWPAGVHEQFF. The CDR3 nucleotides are TGCGCCAGCAGCTTGGGACGGATGGTATGGCCAGCGGGAGTGCATGAGCAGTTCTTC.

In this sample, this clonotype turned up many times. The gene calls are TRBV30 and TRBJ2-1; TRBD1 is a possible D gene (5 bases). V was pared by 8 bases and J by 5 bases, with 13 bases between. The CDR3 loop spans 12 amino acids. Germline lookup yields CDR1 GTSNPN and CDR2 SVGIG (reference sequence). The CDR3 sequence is CAGWGLDNEQFF. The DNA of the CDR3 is TGTGCCGGCTGGGGCTTAGACAATGAGCAGTTCTTC.

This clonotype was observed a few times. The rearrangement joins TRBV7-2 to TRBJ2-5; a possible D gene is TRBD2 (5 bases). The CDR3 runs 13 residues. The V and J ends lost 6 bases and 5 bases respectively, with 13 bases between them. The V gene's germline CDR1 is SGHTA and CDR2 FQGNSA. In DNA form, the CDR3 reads TGTGCCAGCAGTTACTCCTGGGAGGAGACCCAGTACTTC. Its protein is CASSYSWEETQYF.

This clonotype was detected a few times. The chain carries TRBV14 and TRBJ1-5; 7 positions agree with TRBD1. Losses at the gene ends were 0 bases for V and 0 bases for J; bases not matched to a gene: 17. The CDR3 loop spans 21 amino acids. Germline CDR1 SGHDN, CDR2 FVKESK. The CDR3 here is CASSQDLKEGAGEGSNQPQHF. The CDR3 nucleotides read TGTGCCAGCAGCCAAGATCTGAAGGAGGGGGCAGGGGAAGGTAGCAATCAGCCCCAGCATTTT.

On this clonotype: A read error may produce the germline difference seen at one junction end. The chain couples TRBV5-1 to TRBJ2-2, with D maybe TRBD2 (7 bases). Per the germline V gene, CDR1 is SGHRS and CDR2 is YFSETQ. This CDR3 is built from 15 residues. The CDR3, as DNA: TGTGCCACCAGTGATTCCCGGGGGGCCACCGGGGAGCTGTTTTTT. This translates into CATSDSRGATGELFF.